This T cell receptor (beta chain) came from a study of T cell clonality in common variable immunodeficiency (dated by TCRdb to between 2014 and 2016). As for this clone: This receptor's antigen is unknown. The sequenced fragment ends 3 residues before the CDR3 boundary, so the rest is inferred from the germline J gene.

Study-level results and caveats: Correlations between repertoire features and clinical complications were limited by patient heterogeneity within the CVID cohort. It was noted by the authors that sequencing of the repertoires of T cell subpopulations would be needed to clarify the cause of the increased clonality in CVID. CVID subjects shared fewer TCRbeta clones with each other than healthy controls did (p < 0.0001). Compared with healthy controls, CVID subjects showed increased TCRbeta clonality (t-test p = 0.018), a feature most characteristic of about a third of subjects. Although equal DNA input was used, an average of roughly 80,000 unique sequences per sample was obtained for controls, compared with approximately 32,000 for CVID samples. CVID TCRbeta sequences were reported to have fewer deletions and N-nucleotide insertions and to lack highly modified clones with 13 or more V deletions.

The CDR3 sequence holds 15 residues, the cysteine and phenylalanine included. The DNA has 36 bases, all within the CDR3, and is read from base 1. CDR1 and CDR2, looked up from the germline V gene, are SGHTA and FQGNSA. Trimming takes 5 bases off V and 8 bases off J; junction bases not matched to a gene: 11. CVID samples and control samples contributed equivalent amounts of genomic DNA as sequencing input. For every sample, a 60 bp segment covering the rearranged TCRbeta CDR3 region was amplified and then sequenced. The immunoSEQ assay, a bias-corrected multiplex PCR with high-throughput sequencing, was employed for TCRbeta amplification. Per the original workflow: Each unique nucleotide sequence was treated as a clone and annotated with V, D and J genes, copy number and frequency. Sequences were labeled productive if in frame, and non-productive if out of frame or containing stop codons. As previously described, clonality was computed from Shannon's entropy. Mean CDR3 Kyte-Doolittle hydropathy was derived from the predicted amino acid sequences of productive clones. Scaled V gene usage was hierarchically clustered using Manhattan distance and complete linkage with the R hclust function. To assess clone sharing by CDR3 amino acid sequence, 12 repertoires per group were resampled over 100 rounds. The repertoires were screened for some 70 published EBV-specific TCRbeta sequences and approximately 240 published CMV-specific TCRbeta sequences. After two CVID samples that produced fewer than 10,000 sequences were dropped from the analysis, 42 CVID repertoires remained. Held by TCRdb, this immuneACCESS table contains in-frame sequences only and omits some clones. Under half of the omission traces to an unresolved V gene where checked; the cause of the rest is unknown. The V and J calls and the clone size are those of that table, but D and trimming were determined from the DNA. In this sample, about 33,000 clones appear, none counted once only. Around 6.1% of the sample belongs to the ten largest clones.

Standard criteria, namely reduction of serum IgG, IgA and/or IgM below the normal range together with specific antibody deficiency, were applied for the diagnosis of CVID. A total of fewer than 50 subjects (about 15 female and roughly 29 male; age range about 9 to 65 years, mean age around 40) were included in the CVID group. Most CVID patients and most healthy controls were of Caucasian heritage. Replacement immunoglobulin therapy had been administered to all CVID subjects for at least one year at the time of study participation. At blood collection, none of the CVID subjects was ill or on immunomodulatory or immunosuppressive medication. From each donor, about 4.5 to 9 ml of heparinized peripheral whole blood was collected. Genomic DNA from adults with common variable immune deficiency (CVID) and from healthy adult controls was used to sequence TCRbeta CDR3 repertoires. Diluted blood was density-centrifuged over Hypaque 1077 or Ficoll-Paque to isolate peripheral blood mononuclear cells. Unsorted mononuclear cells served as the source of genomic DNA, which was extracted either by Qiagen column purification or by a centrifugation-based method.

This sequence originates from a human donor with common variable immunodeficiency. Sequenced: peripheral blood mononuclear cells. This receptor chain uses TRBV7-2 and TRBJ2-3; 9 middle bases align to TRBD2. The sequenced part of the CDR3 DNA is TGTGCCAGCAGCATTAGCGGGGGCAGGGAGCCTACG. Its protein product is CASSISGGREPT. Given in full, the CDR3 is CASSISGGREPTQYF. Where the CDR3 stops, the reference TRBV7-2 and TRBJ2-3 genes take over; the full variable domain is GAGVSQSPSNKVTEKGKDVELRCDPISGHTALYWYRQSLGQGLEFLIYFQGNSAPDKSGLPSDRFSAERTGGSVSTLTIQRTQQEDSAVYLCASSISGGREPTQYFGPGTRLTVL.